This TCR beta chain was found in a study of identical twins (dated by TCRdb to about 2016). Broadly, across the study: To test whether fetal clonotypes persist, the study used deep sequencing on TCR alpha and beta repertoires from monozygotic twins, unrelated adults of various ages, and cord blood. To rule out contamination, the twin experiments were replicated at different times with different library preparation protocols.

What the authors observed across the whole study: Conclusions relied on cross-sectional statistical analysis, since the same donors could not be followed over many years. In beta out-of-frame sequences, excess twin sharing was weaker, because having fewer shared sequences lowered the signal-to-noise ratio. Invariant T cells such as MAIT and iNKT could partly confound zero-insertion analyses, although diverse VJ usage argued against such confounding for most clonotypes. Compared with coincidental sharing between unrelated individuals, out-of-frame TCR alpha sequences shared between twins showed an excess of sequences with low generation probability. Fewer insertions were carried by abundant cord blood beta clonotypes, a similar but weaker trend appeared in young adult naive repertoires, and no such trend appeared in memory repertoires. In monozygotic twins, out-of-frame TCR alpha sharing was systematically underestimated by recombination models, although the models agreed with sharing between unrelated individuals.

This clonotype came up many times. Its antigen target is currently unknown. No much larger clone exists at a distance of one base, and base qualities are not known. Library preparation employed 5' RACE. Sequencing relied on an Illumina HiSeq 2000. A universal primer binding site was introduced by template switching, and a unique molecular identifier was present in the final cDNA, enabling accurate counting of TCR cDNA molecules. Specific primers in the conserved constant-segment region were used to synthesize first-strand cDNA for TCR alpha and beta chains. To control for contamination, every cDNA library carried two barcodes: a SMART-Mk sample barcode plus Illumina barcodes. TruSeq adapter sequences along with Illumina sample barcodes were introduced in two successive PCR steps. The TCR alpha and beta cDNA libraries were sequenced on the Illumina HiSeq platform using custom primers. As for the original processing: MiGEC processed the raw reads to extract unique molecular identifiers, while MiXCR was used to determine the CDR3 positions. Recombination models were inferred per individual with the repgenHMM and IGoR tools using an EM algorithm. The tcR package in R was used for shared clonotype analysis, with sharing normalized by the product of cloneset sizes. To study raw recombination without the effects of thymic and clonal selection, out-of-frame nonproductive sequences were analyzed. TCRdb reworked the public reads: Q25 trimming with fastp, MiXCR clone assembly, productive beta chains retained. Each record represents a unique CDR3 protein, reported with the most common genes and DNA among its rows. What appears here as the V and J calls and clone size reflects TCRdb's work, not the paper's. The table for this sample lists some 1,700,000 distinct CDR3 sequences; less than 40% of them were counted only once. In total, the top ten clones hold under 0.35% of the sample.

For this chain, trimming is 3 bases at the V end and 7 bases at the J end, and the number of junction bases without a gene match is 11. CDR1 and CDR2 (ENHRY, SYGVKD) derive from the germline V gene. The CDR3 holds 16 amino acids from the cysteine to the phenylalanine. Only the CDR3 DNA is retained, 48 bases long and in frame from the first base. Every donor was a healthy Caucasian. This chain joins TRBV10-3 to TRBJ2-1, and 8 junctional nucleotides match TRBD2. This clonotype was sampled from a newborn girl in good health. Sequenced: cord blood. The sequenced DNA: TGTGCCATCAGTGACCCCGGGACTAGATTCGAAAATGAGCAGTTCTTC. Its protein is CAISDPGTRFENEQFF.